These 22 T cell receptor beta chains were sequenced from one sample in a study of blood T cell repertoires in COVID-19 (dated by TCRdb to about 2020). The library relied on the immunoSEQ multiplex PCR assay. TCRdb holds this immuneACCESS table with in-frame rearrangements only. Some clones are missing; in checked studies, unresolved V genes explain under half, and the rest has no known cause. Within this sample are about 240,000 clones, with around 87% of them counted one time only. 5.5% to 7.5% of the sample is in the top ten clones. Input material: peripheral blood. The receptor set was obtained from a woman aged 70-85 years with active or convalescent COVID-19.

The chain recombines TRBV7-9 with TRBJ2-3, with D hard to call. Looked up from germline, CDR1 is SEHNR and CDR2 is FQNEAQ (reference sequence). V was clipped by 2 bases and J by 0 bases, with 9 bases between them. The CDR3 covers 15 residues. DNA of the CDR3: TGTGCCAGCAGCTTATATGGAGAGAGCACAGATACGCAGTATTTT. Translation gives CASSLYGESTDTQYF.

This rearrangement joins TRBV24-1 to TRBJ1-2, with D perhaps TRBD1 (6 bases). Germline V lookup: CDR1 KGHDR, CDR2 SFDVKD. The V gene lost 3 bases and the J gene lost 5 bases, with 12 bases spanning the gap. The CDR3 is 14 amino acids. CDR3 amino acids: CATSDPDSLYGYTF. Written as DNA, the CDR3 is TGTGCCACCAGTGATCCGGACAGCCTTTATGGCTACACCTTC.

The V call is TRBV27, the J call TRBJ2-2, with a tentative D call TRBD1 (6 bases). V lost 2 bases, J lost 6 bases, and 10 bases lay in between. The germline V gene has CDR1 MNHEY and CDR2 SMNVEV (reference sequence). There are 14 residues in the CDR3. CDR3 in DNA: TGTGCCAGCAGTTTACAGGGGATCCCCGGGGAGCTGTTTTTT. It codes for CASSLQGIPGELFF.

The chain recombines TRBV19 with TRBJ1-5; a possible D gene is TRBD1 (5 bases). The germline V gene encodes CDR1 LNHDA and CDR2 SQIVND (reference sequence). The CDR3 is 13 amino acids. Trimming removed 6 bases from V and 10 bases from J, with 16 bases in between. The CDR3 sequence: CASSPREAGPQHF. CDR3 coding DNA: TGTGCCAGTAGCCCCAGGGAGGCAGGACCCCAGCATTTT.

The J gene is TRBJ1-3, the V gene TRBV19; D is unclear. CDR1 LNHDA and CDR2 SQIVND come from the germline V gene (reference sequence). The CDR3 totals 15 residues. Trimming removed 3 bases at V and 5 bases at J, with 14 bases between. The CDR3: CASSMESITRNTIYF. CDR3 DNA: TGTGCCAGTAGTATGGAGTCGATAACCCGAAACACCATATATTTT.

The CDR3 nucleotides read TGTGCCAGCAGCTTACAGGTTACCTACGAGCAGTACTTC. Translating gives CASSLQVTYEQYF. The rearrangement links TRBV7-8 to TRBJ2-7; D is ambiguous. The length of the CDR3 is 13 residues. V shed 2 bases and J shed 2 bases, with 7 bases lying between them. The germline V gene encodes CDR1 SGHVS and CDR2 FQNEAQ.

The V call is TRBV4-1, the J call TRBJ2-4; D remains unclear. The CDR3 contains 16 residues. Trimming left V 0 bases short and J 0 bases short, with 9 bases between. CDR1 and CDR2 from the germline V gene are MGHRA and YSYEKL. In nucleotides, the CDR3 is TGCGCCAGCAGCCAAGAAATAGCTCTAGCCAAAAACATTCAGTACTTC. It yields the protein CASSQEIALAKNIQYF.

This clone has just a few counts. The chain couples TRBV19 to TRBJ1-4, with 7 bases identical to TRBD1. This CDR3 has 14 residues. Germline trimming cut 6 bases from V and 7 bases from J; bases unmatched to any gene: 8. Germline assignment: CDR1 LNHDA and CDR2 SQIVND (reference sequence). CDR3 nucleotides: TGTGCCAGTAGAAACCGACAGGGTGGTGAAAAACTGTTTTTT. Its protein product is CASRNRQGGEKLFF.

The V call is TRBV20-1, the J call TRBJ1-5; D unclear. Looked up from germline, CDR1 is DFQATT and CDR2 is SNEGSKA (reference sequence). The CDR3 consists of 13 residues. V lost 3 bases, J lost 3 bases, and 9 bases lay in between. Here the CDR3 reads CSASARYNQPQHF. The CDR3 nucleotides are TGCAGTGCTAGTGCCAGGTACAATCAGCCCCAGCATTTT.

The chain links TRBV9 to TRBJ2-1, with 9 nucleotides matching TRBD2. Germline V gene sequence: CDR1 SGDLS, CDR2 YYNGEE. V shed 1 base, J shed 0 bases, and the junction held 2 bases outside the gene matches. The CDR3 spans 16 residues. The CDR3 sequence: CASSVQAGGSYNEQFF. DNA of the CDR3: TGTGCCAGCAGCGTACAAGCGGGGGGCTCCTACAATGAGCAGTTCTTC.

This clone was recorded once. V is TRBV19 and J is TRBJ1-4, with D unclear. The germline V gene encodes CDR1 LNHDA and CDR2 SQIVND (reference sequence). This CDR3 has 14 residues. Trimming left V 5 bases short and J 3 bases short, with 10 bases between. CDR3 region: CASSYGGSNEKLFF. The CDR3, as DNA: TGTGCCAGTAGTTATGGAGGCTCTAATGAAAAACTGTTTTTT.

The V gene is TRBV27, the J gene TRBJ1-1; tentative D call: TRBD1 (6 bases). Germline lookup yields CDR1 MNHEY and CDR2 SMNVEV (reference sequence). Trimming took 3 bases from V and 6 from J, leaving 11 bases between them. The CDR3 runs to 13 residues. CDR3 nucleotides: TGTGCCAGCAGTTTTACTGGGACACCTGAAGCTTTCTTT. This codes for CASSFTGTPEAFF.

V is TRBV24-1 and J is TRBJ1-2; TRBD1 is a possible D gene (5 bases). The CDR3 is made up of 11 amino acids. Germline loops: CDR1 KGHDR, CDR2 SFDVKD. Trimming removed 2 bases at V and 11 bases at J, with 8 bases between. The CDR3 region is CATSDYGGYTF. CDR3 bases: TGTGCCACCAGTGATTACGGGGGATACACCTTC.

V usage is TRBV6-5 and J usage is TRBJ1-1; no definite D call. CDR1 and CDR2 (germline): MNHEY, SVGAGI. The CDR3 is 14 residues long. V was pared by 7 bases and J by 1 base, with 13 bases between. CDR3 amino acids: CASTSQFSNTEAFF. CDR3 in DNA: TGTGCCAGCACCTCCCAGTTTTCGAACACTGAAGCTTTCTTT.

A single count supports this clone. The chain couples TRBV27 to TRBJ1-1; no firm D call. Trimming pared 2 bases from V and 2 bases from J, leaving 9 bases between. The CDR3 covers 14 residues. The V gene's germline CDR1 is MNHEY and CDR2 SMNVEV (reference sequence). The CDR3 loop reads CASSLKWANTEAFF. CDR3 DNA sequence: TGTGCCAGCAGTTTAAAGTGGGCTAACACTGAAGCTTTCTTT.

This clone occurred a few times. The chain links TRBV19 to TRBJ1-6; 9 bases fit TRBD1. CDR1 and CDR2 (germline): LNHDA, SQIVND (reference sequence). V lost 7 bases, J lost 12 bases, and 13 bases stayed unmatched. The CDR3 loop spans 15 amino acids. The CDR3 nucleotides are TGTGCCAGTAACCCGGCTTACAGGGGGCGCGGACCCCTCCACTTT. Translation gives CASNPAYRGRGPLHF.

This chain's CDR3 is CASTLQGAQPQHF. CDR3 nucleotides: TGTGCCAGCACCCTTCAGGGGGCCCAGCCCCAGCATTTT. The chain combines TRBV6-5 with TRBJ1-5; 8 bases line up with TRBD1. The CDR3 spans 13 residues. The germline gives CDR1 MNHEY, CDR2 SVGAGI. V lost 7 bases to trimming and J lost 7 bases; unmatched junction nucleotides: 6.

V gene TRBV27 combines with J gene TRBJ1-6; TRBD1 matches 7 bases. With V trimmed by 5 bases and J by 9 bases, 7 bases remained unmatched. This CDR3 contains 14 residues. Germline loops: CDR1 MNHEY, CDR2 SMNVEV (reference sequence). The CDR3 bases are TGTGCCAGCAGTATAACAGGGGAAGCTTCACCCCTCCACTTT. It yields the protein CASSITGEASPLHF.

This rearrangement joins TRBV29-1 to TRBJ1-2; D is uncertain. The V end was cut by 1 base, the J end by 4 bases, with 7 bases between. From germline, CDR1 is SQVTM and CDR2 ANQGSEA. There are 12 residues in the CDR3. The CDR3, as DNA: TGCAGCGTTGAAGCAGTTGCCTATGGCTACACCTTC. Translating it yields CSVEAVAYGYTF.

V gene TRBV27 combines with J gene TRBJ2-2, with 7 bases matching TRBD2. This CDR3 contains 16 residues. In germline, CDR1 is MNHEY, CDR2 SMNVEV (reference sequence). Germline trimming cut 0 bases from V and 4 bases from J; bases unmatched to any gene: 5. CDR3 DNA: TGTGCCAGCAGTTTATCGTGGGGAGGGGTCACCGGGGAGCTGTTTTTT. Translated, it gives CASSLSWGGVTGELFF.

The chain couples TRBV4-2 to TRBJ1-1, with TRBD1 matching over 7 bases. The trim removed 4 bases at V and 3 bases at J, leaving 5 bases unmatched. Germline CDR1 is LGHNA and CDR2 is YNFKEQ. This CDR3 is 14 amino acids long. The CDR3 region is CASSLQGEDTEAFF. In nucleotides, the CDR3 is TGTGCCAGCAGCCTTCAGGGGGAGGACACTGAAGCTTTCTTT.

The chain combines TRBV5-8 with TRBJ1-1; unclear D gene. This CDR3 is 16 amino acids long. Trimming removed 4 bases from V and 4 bases from J, with 20 bases in between. Germline CDR1 is SGHTS and CDR2 is YDEGEE. CDR3 region: CASSRVVGTGSTEAFF. CDR3 sequence (DNA): TGTGCCAGCAGCCGGGTCGTGGGTACTGGTAGCACTGAAGCTTTCTTT.